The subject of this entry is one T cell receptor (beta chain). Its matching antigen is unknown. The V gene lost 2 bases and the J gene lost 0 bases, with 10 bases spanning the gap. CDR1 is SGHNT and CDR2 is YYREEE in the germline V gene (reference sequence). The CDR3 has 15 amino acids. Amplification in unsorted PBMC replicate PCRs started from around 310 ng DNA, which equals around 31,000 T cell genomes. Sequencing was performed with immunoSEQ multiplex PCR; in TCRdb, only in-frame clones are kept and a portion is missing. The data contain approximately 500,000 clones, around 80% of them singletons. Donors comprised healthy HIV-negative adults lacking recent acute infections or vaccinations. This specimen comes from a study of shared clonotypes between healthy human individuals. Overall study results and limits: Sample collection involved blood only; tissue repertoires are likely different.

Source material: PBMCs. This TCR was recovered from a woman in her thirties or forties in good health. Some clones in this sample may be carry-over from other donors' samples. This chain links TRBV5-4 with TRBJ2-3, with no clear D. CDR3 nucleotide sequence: TGTGCCAGCAGCTTCACGGTGTCTAGCACAGATACGCAGTATTTT. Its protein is CASSFTVSSTDTQYF.